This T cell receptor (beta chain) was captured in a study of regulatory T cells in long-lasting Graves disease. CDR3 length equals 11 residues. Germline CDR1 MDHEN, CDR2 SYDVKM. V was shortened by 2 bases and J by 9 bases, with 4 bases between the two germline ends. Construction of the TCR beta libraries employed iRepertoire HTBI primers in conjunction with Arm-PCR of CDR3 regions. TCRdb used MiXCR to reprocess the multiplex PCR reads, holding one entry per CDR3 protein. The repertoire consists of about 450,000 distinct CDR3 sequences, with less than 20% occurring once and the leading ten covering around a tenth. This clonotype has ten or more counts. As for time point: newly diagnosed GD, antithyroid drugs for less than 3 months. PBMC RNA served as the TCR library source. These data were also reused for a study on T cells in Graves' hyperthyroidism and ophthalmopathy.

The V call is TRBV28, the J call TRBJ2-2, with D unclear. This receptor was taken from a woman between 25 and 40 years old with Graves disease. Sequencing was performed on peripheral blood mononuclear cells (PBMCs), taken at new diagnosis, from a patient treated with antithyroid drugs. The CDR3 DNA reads TGTGCCAGCAGTTTAACCCGGGAGCTGTTTTTT. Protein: CASSLTRELFF. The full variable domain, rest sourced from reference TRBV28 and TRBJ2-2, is DVKVTQSSRYLVKRTGEKVFLECVQDMDHENMFWYRQDPGLGLRLIYFSYDVKMKEKGDIPEGYSVSREKKERFSLILESASTNQTSMYLCASSLTRELFFGEGSRLTVL.